This TCR beta chain was found in a study of identical twins. TCRdb recomputed calls from the 5' RACE reads with MiXCR, one row per CDR3 protein. Seen here are roughly 240,000 distinct CDR3 sequences, roughly 7% observed once, and the top ten hold 3.5% to 4%. In this sample, this clonotype turned up many times. The CDR3 spans 15 residues. V lost 1 base, J lost 10 bases, and 7 bases stayed unmatched. Germline-derived CDR1 and CDR2 are SGHRS and YFSETQ. These same records also appear under a second study, on yellow fever vaccine responses in identical twins.

The chain combines TRBV5-1 with TRBJ2-1, with TRBD2 identical over 11 bases. Sequencing input: memory (CD45RO+) T cells sorted from blood. This TCR came from a woman younger than 30 in good health. The CDR3 region has the DNA TGCGCCAGCAGCTTGAGTACTAGCGGGAGTAACGAGCAGTTCTTC. Encoded protein: CASSLSTSGSNEQFF.